The rows below give T cell receptor beta chains drawn from one sample of a study of PD-1 blockade in classical Hodgkin lymphoma. The table came from immunoSEQ multiplex PCR; TCRdb's copy has only in-frame clones and leaves some out. In the table there are roughly 27,000 clones, more than 70% of which are singletons. The sequencing sample was made of CD4+ T cells from blood. The receptors originated from a human donor with classical Hodgkin lymphoma. CDR3s include the opening cysteine and the closing phenylalanine or tryptophan. The order of the fields is J gene, CDR3 length, V gene, CDR3 protein.

TRBJ1-6 | 13 | TRBV5-4 | CASSLDGDSPLHF
TRBJ1-2 | 13 | TRBV7-2 | CASSLGGTYGYTF
TRBJ2-3 | 16 | TRBV5-4 | CASRTGTPTSTDTQYF
TRBJ2-6 | 13 | TRBV5-4 | CASSFLGANVLTF
TRBJ2-2 | 16 | TRBV4-3 | CASSLNQGSYTGELFF
TRBJ2-2 | 13 | TRBV30 | CAWSVTGNGELFF
TRBJ2-1 | 14 | TRBV7-2 | CASNRQGSYNEQFF
TRBJ2-3 | 13 | TRBV30 | CAWSAGTSNTQYF
TRBJ2-2 | 15 | TRBV19 | CASSAVGMNTGELFF
TRBJ2-3 | 15 | TRBV6-1 | CASSAKSRSLYTQYF
TRBJ1-5 | 15 | TRBV19 | CASSADRSARQPQHF
TRBJ1-3 | 14 | TRBV4-1 | CASSQEGYGNTIYF
TRBJ2-1 | 14 | TRBV10-3 | CAISGREAYNEQFF
TRBJ2-7 | 14 | TRBV19 | CASSIDPGSYEQYF
TRBJ2-3 | 15 | TRBV7-9 | CASSLVNQPADTQYF
TRBJ2-2 | 14 | TRBV5-8 | CASSLGLVTGELFF
TRBJ2-6 | 18 | TRBV19 | CASSFRTSGNSGANVLTF
TRBJ2-7 | 15 | TRBV7-3 | CASREGPGEGYEQYF
TRBJ1-1 | 12 | TRBV29-1 | CSVLRGQTEAFF
TRBJ2-7 | 13 | TRBV5-5 | CASSTTGDYEQYF
TRBJ2-3 | 17 | TRBV9 | CASSVLATSGRTDTQYF
TRBJ2-1 | 17 | TRBV9 | CASSLLRLAGGGDEQFF
TRBJ1-2 | 13 | TRBV27 | CASRGLQIYGYTF
TRBJ2-3 | 15 | TRBV10-3 | CAISGLAASTDTQYF
TRBJ2-5 | 14 | TRBV5-1 | CASSLVLAQETQYF
TRBJ2-7 | 13 | TRBV7-2 | CASSLAVGYEQYF
TRBJ1-2 | 14 | TRBV6-1 | CASSESRSIYGYTF
TRBJ1-3 | 15 | TRBV7-9 | CASSLAGGHGNTIYF
TRBJ2-3 | 16 | TRBV7-3 | CASSPSLAGARDTQYF
TRBJ2-1 | 14 | TRBV4-3 | CASSQSENHNEQFF
TRBJ1-2 | 14 | TRBV5-1 | CASSLDGTGYGYTF
TRBJ2-3 | 15 | TRBV18 | CASSRTSGIGDTQYF
TRBJ1-2 | 15 | TRBV28 | CASSTTRTGRSGYTF
TRBJ1-1 | 13 | TRBV7-9 | CASSVQGATEAFF
TRBJ2-7 | 12 | TRBV28 | CASRLQGYEQYF